These T cell receptor beta chains were read from a single sample in a study of Tregs in tolerant kidney transplant recipients. TCRdb's table, derived via immunoSEQ multiplex PCR, lists solely in-frame clones and lacks some. The repertoire has approximately 60,000 clones, more than 70% of them found once; the top ten carry approximately 4.7%. The sequenced sample was CD4+ T cells from blood. The source of these receptors is a human donor in good health. The CDR3 runs from the conserved cysteine through the conserved F or W. D genes are given only for firm matches. Size values are once, few and many counts, or a class for expanded clones, and some rows have none.

d_call	v_call	clone_size	j_call	cdr3_nt	cdr3_aa
-	TRBV5-8	-	TRBJ2-3	TGTGCCAGCAGCTTAGCGAGTACGCAGTATTTT	CASSLASTQYF
TRBD1	TRBV7-2	-	TRBJ2-2	TGTGCCAGCAGCGTACATGACAGGGTCAGGGAGCTGTTTTTT	CASSVHDRVRELFF
TRBD1	TRBV6-5	-	TRBJ1-5	TGTGCCAGCAGACCCCTACAGGGGGCAAGGCAGCCCCAGCATTTT	CASRPLQGARQPQHF
TRBD1	TRBV6-5	-	TRBJ1-2	TGTGCCAGCCGACCCCAGGGGGGCTATGGCTACACCTTC	CASRPQGGYGYTF
-	TRBV6-5	-	TRBJ2-5	TGTGCCAGCAAAAAGCGGACAGTCCAAGAGACCCAGTACTTC	CASKKRTVQETQYF
-	TRBV7-9	-	TRBJ2-2	TGTGCCAGCAGTCGAATCGCCGCTAGCATGACCGGGGAGCTGTTTTTT	CASSRIAASMTGELFF
-	TRBV5-4	-	TRBJ2-5	TGTGCCAGCAGCGCGGGGACAGAAGAGACCCAGTACTTC	CASSAGTEETQYF
TRBD1	TRBV5-1	-	TRBJ1-2	TGCGCCAGCAGCCCCGGACAGGGGCTCTATGGCTACACCTTC	CASSPGQGLYGYTF
-	TRBV7-2	-	TRBJ2-1	TGTGCCAGCAGCCAATCCCCCTACAATGAGCAGTTCTTC	CASSQSPYNEQFF
TRBD2	TRBV9	few	TRBJ2-2	TGTGCCAGCAGCGTTATCCCAGGTGGACTAGAGAACACCGGGGAGCTGTTTTTT	CASSVIPGGLENTGELFF
TRBD1	TRBV10-3	-	TRBJ1-1	TGTGCCATCAGCGGAGGGACAGGGAATGAAGCTTTCTTT	CAISGGTGNEAFF
-	TRBV27	-	TRBJ2-7	TGTGCCAGCAGTCCAAGGTCCCGGGACAGGACTCCGGGAGGTTTCATTGGGGAGCAGTACTTC	CASSPRSRDRTPGGFIGEQYF
-	TRBV7-2	-	TRBJ2-2	TGTGCCAGCAGCTTATGGCGAGACACCGGGGAGCTGTTTTTT	CASSLWRDTGELFF
TRBD1	TRBV29-1	-	TRBJ1-2	TGCAGCGCCACGCCCGGGACAGGGGACGGGGCTTATGGCTACACCTTC	CSATPGTGDGAYGYTF
-	TRBV5-4	-	TRBJ2-3	TGTGCCAGCAGCTTGGATTCCGGTACGCAGTATTTT	CASSLDSGTQYF
-	TRBV4-1	-	TRBJ1-1	TGCGCCAGCAGCTACCCCCAGTGGGCAAAGGGGTATGTGAACACTGAAGCTTTCTTT	CASSYPQWAKGYVNTEAFF
-	TRBV29-1	-	TRBJ1-2	TGCAGCGTTGAGGGAGGACCCTATGGCTACACCTTC	CSVEGGPYGYTF
-	TRBV6-5	-	TRBJ2-3	TGTGCCAGCAGTTATAAACGGGAGACAGATACGCAGTATTTT	CASSYKRETDTQYF
TRBD1	TRBV19	-	TRBJ1-2	TGTGCCAGCTCGCGGGACAGGGCCTCTAACTATGGCTACACCTTC	CASSRDRASNYGYTF
-	TRBV7-8	few	TRBJ1-1	TGTGCCAGCAGGAATGTGGGGTCGGGCACTGAAGCTTTCTTT	CASRNVGSGTEAFF
TRBD1	TRBV18	-	TRBJ2-5	TGTGCCAGCTCGCAGAGGACAGGGCAAGAGACCCAGTACTTC	CASSQRTGQETQYF
TRBD1	TRBV6-5	-	TRBJ2-7	TGTGCCAGCAGTGACAGGGCCGAGCAGTACTTC	CASSDRAEQYF
TRBD2	TRBV2	-	TRBJ2-7	TGTGCCAGCAGCCGGCGGGGGGAATACGAGCAGTACTTC	CASSRRGEYEQYF
-	TRBV10-2	-	TRBJ2-7	TGCGCCAGCAGTTCCAGACCGGAACAGTCATACGAGCAGTACTTC	CASSSRPEQSYEQYF
TRBD1	TRBV9	-	TRBJ2-7	TGTGCCAGCAGAGGACAGGGTAGCTACGAGCAGTACTTC	CASRGQGSYEQYF
-	TRBV18	-	TRBJ2-5	TGTGCCAGCTCTCCTCCCCGCCTGGAGACCCAGTACTTC	CASSPPRLETQYF
TRBD1	TRBV6-6	medium-sized	TRBJ1-4	TGTGCCAGCAGAGACAGGGCGGAGGAAAAACTGTTTTTT	CASRDRAEEKLFF
-	TRBV7-9	few	TRBJ2-3	TGTGCCAGCAGCCAAAGGGGAGGCGGGACAGCATATTTT	CASSQRGGGTAYF
TRBD2	TRBV7-9	-	TRBJ2-1	TGTGCCAGCAGCTTAGGGGGAGGGGTGATACGTGAGCAGTTCTTC	CASSLGGGVIREQFF
-	TRBV25-1	-	TRBJ1-1	TGTGCCAGCAGTGAATATGGTATAGGGCTGAACACTGAAGCTTTCTTT	CASSEYGIGLNTEAFF
-	TRBV29-1	-	TRBJ2-3	TGCAGCGGGGGACCGCTAACAGATACGCAGTATTTT	CSGGPLTDTQYF
-	TRBV7-2	-	TRBJ2-7	TGTGCCAGCAGCCCGGACCCGGGCTACGAGCAGTACTTC	CASSPDPGYEQYF
-	TRBV19	-	TRBJ1-1	TGTGCCAGTAGTACCGACGTGGGGACTGAAGCTTTCTTT	CASSTDVGTEAFF
-	TRBV4-1	-	TRBJ1-3	TGCGCCAGCAGCCTTAGGCGGGGGGCGGAGGACACCATATATTTT	CASSLRRGAEDTIYF
-	TRBV29-1	-	TRBJ1-1	TGCAGCGTTGACCCCGCGGGGGACACTGAAGCTTTCTTT	CSVDPAGDTEAFF
-	TRBV11-3	-	TRBJ2-1	TGTGCCAGCAGCCAAGGGAATGAGCAGTTCTTC	CASSQGNEQFF
-	TRBV15	once	TRBJ1-5	TGTGCCACCAGCAGGGCCTTTGAGCCCCAGCATTTT	CATSRAFEPQHF
-	TRBV11-3	-	TRBJ2-7	TGTGCCAGCAGCTTAAGGCAAGGCCACGAGCAGTACTTC	CASSLRQGHEQYF
TRBD2	TRBV7-2	-	TRBJ2-3	TGTGCCAGCAGCTTAACGGGGGGAGCGTCGTTGACGCAGTATTTT	CASSLTGGASLTQYF
-	TRBV6-5	-	TRBJ1-5	TGTGCCAGCGGGAGGGGGGGAATTAGCAATCAGCCCCAGCATTTT	CASGRGGISNQPQHF
TRBD1	TRBV11-2	-	TRBJ1-2	TGTGCCAGCAGCTTAGACAGGGGGGCTGGCTACACCTTC	CASSLDRGAGYTF
TRBD2	TRBV5-1	few	TRBJ2-3	TGCGCCAGCAGCCCGGGACTAGCGGGAGGACGTCCTAGCACAGATACGCAGTATTTT	CASSPGLAGGRPSTDTQYF
-	TRBV19	-	TRBJ1-4	TGTGCCAGTAGTAATCAGCAAAAGGAAAAACTGTTTTTT	CASSNQQKEKLFF
-	TRBV7-9	-	TRBJ2-7	TGTGCCAGCAGCTTGGGAGAATTTCACTACGAGCAGTACTTC	CASSLGEFHYEQYF
-	TRBV9	-	TRBJ1-5	TGTGCCAGCAGCGTAGGGAGTCGGGCTAGTCAGCCCCAGCATTTT	CASSVGSRASQPQHF
-	TRBV11-2	-	TRBJ2-7	TGTGCCAGCAGCTTTGTGGGACTGTTGATACCCTACGAGCAGTACTTC	CASSFVGLLIPYEQYF
-	TRBV29-1	-	TRBJ1-1	TGCAGCGTTTATGGACCGAAGATTAACACTGAAGCTTTCTTT	CSVYGPKINTEAFF
-	TRBV5-4	-	TRBJ1-6	TGTGCCAGCAGCTTCTTTTTCAGTAATTCACCCCTCCACTTT	CASSFFFSNSPLHF
-	TRBV2	few	TRBJ1-6	TGTGCGAGCACGGCAGACCCAGGGGTAGGTTCACCCCTCCACTTT	CASTADPGVGSPLHF